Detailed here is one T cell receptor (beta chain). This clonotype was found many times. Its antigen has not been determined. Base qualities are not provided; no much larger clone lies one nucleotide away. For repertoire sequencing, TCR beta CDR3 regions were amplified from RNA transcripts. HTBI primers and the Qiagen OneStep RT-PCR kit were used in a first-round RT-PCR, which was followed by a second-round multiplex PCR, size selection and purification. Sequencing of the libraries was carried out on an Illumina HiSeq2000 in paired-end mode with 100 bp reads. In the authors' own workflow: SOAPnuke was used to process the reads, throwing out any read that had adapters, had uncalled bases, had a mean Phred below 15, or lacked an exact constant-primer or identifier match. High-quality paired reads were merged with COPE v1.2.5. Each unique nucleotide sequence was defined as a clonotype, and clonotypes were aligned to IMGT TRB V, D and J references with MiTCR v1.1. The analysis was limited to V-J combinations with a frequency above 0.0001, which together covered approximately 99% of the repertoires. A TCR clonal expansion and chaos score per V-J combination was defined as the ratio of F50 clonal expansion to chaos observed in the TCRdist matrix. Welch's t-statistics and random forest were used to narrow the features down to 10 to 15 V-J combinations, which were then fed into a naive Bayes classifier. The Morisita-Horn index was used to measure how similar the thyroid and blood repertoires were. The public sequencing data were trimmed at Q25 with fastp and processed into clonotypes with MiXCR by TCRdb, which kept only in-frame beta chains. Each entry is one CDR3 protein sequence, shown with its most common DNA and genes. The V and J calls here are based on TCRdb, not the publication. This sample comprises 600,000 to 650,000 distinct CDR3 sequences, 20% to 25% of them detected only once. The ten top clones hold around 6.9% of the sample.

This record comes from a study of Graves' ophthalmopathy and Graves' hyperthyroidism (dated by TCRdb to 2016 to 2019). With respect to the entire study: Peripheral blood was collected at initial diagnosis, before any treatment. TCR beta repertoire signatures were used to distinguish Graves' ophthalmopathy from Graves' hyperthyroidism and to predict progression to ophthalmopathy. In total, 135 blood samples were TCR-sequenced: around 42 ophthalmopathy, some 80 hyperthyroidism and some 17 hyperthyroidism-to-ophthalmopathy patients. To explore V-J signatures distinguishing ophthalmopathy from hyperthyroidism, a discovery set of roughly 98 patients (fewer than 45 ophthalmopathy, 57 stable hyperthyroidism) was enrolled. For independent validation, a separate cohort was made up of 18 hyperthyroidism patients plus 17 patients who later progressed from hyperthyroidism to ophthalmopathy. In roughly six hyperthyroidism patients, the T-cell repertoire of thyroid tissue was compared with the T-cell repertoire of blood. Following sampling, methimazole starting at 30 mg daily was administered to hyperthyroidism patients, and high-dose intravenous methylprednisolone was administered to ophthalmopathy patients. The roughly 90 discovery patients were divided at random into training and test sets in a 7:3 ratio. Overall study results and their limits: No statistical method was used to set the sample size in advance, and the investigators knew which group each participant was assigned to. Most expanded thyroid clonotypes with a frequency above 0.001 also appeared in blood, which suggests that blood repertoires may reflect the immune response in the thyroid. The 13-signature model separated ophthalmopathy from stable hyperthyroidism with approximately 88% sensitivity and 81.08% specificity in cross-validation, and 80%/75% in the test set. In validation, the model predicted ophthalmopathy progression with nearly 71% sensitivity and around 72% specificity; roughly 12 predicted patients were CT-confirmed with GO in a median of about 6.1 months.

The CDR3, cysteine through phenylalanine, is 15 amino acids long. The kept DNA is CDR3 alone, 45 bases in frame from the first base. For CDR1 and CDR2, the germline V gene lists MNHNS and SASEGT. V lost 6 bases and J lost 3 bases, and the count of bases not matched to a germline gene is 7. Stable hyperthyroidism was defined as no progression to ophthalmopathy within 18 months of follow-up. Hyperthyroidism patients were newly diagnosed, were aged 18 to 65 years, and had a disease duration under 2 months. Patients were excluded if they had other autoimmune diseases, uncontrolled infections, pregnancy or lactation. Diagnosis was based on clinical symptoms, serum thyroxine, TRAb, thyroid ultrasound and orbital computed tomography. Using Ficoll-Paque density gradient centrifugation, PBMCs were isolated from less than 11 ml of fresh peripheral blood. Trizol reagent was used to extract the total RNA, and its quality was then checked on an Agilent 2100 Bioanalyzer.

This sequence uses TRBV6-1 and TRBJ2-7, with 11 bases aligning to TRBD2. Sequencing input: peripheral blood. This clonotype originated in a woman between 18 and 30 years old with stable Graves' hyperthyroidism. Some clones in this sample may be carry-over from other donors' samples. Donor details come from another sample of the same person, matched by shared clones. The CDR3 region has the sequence CASSTIAGGNYEQYF. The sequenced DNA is TGTGCCAGCAGCACAATAGCGGGAGGGAACTACGAGCAGTACTTC.